This T cell receptor beta chain was sequenced in a study of control samples from healthy donors and cancer patients. V was pared by 1 base and J by 5 bases, with 5 bases between. The CDR3 covers 13 residues. Germline V CDR1 and CDR2: MGHRA, YSYEKL. Libraries were prepared by immunoSEQ multiplex PCR; TCRdb keeps only in-frame clonotypes and omits some of them. The table includes 150,000 to 200,000 clones, 91% detected once. Sequencing was carried out using blood. The gene calls are TRBV4-1 and TRBJ1-4; D unresolved. The sequence was obtained from a woman under 40 in good health. The CDR3 sequence: CASSQVKNEKLFF. The CDR3 DNA follows: TGCGCCAGCAGCCAAGTTAAGAATGAAAAACTGTTTTTT.